These 28 T cell receptor beta chains originate from one sample sequenced in a study of blood T cell repertoires in COVID-19. Some clones are missing from TCRdb's copy, which holds only in-frame ones; the method was immunoSEQ multiplex PCR. The sample records some 190,000 clones, 80% being singletons. The specimen was PBMCs or T cells enriched from blood (not recorded which). The receptor set was obtained from a man aged 55 to 70 who had been exposed to COVID-19.

The chain links TRBV19 to TRBJ2-7, with 10 bases that match TRBD1. The CDR3 covers 15 residues. The V segment lost 3 bases and the J segment 7 bases; nucleotides outside the gene matches: 9. CDR1 is LNHDA, CDR2 SQIVND, per germline (reference sequence). CDR3 in DNA: TGTGCCAGTAGTATCACCGGGACAGGGGCGACAGAGCAGTACTTC. Protein: CASSITGTGATEQYF.

This clone was counted between two and nine times. The chain recombines TRBV27 with TRBJ1-2; 7 bases map to TRBD1. CDR3 size: 13 residues. The germline gives CDR1 MNHEY, CDR2 SMNVEV (reference sequence). Trimming removed 8 bases from V and 0 bases from J; junction bases left unmatched: 3. CDR3 in amino acids: CASGGQSNYGYTF. The CDR3 bases are TGTGCCAGCGGGGGACAGTCTAACTATGGCTACACCTTC.

The rearrangement links TRBV3-1 (or the pseudogene TRBV3-2) to TRBJ2-1, with TRBD2 matching over 11 bases. Per germline, CDR1 LGHDT and CDR2 YNNKEL (reference sequence). V trimming: 0 bases; J trimming: 4 bases; junction bases outside the gene matches: 11. The CDR3 is 19 amino acids. CDR3 loop: CASSQEVKLTSGAYNEQFF. The CDR3 DNA reads TGTGCCAGCAGCCAAGAAGTAAAGTTGACTAGCGGGGCATACAATGAGCAGTTCTTC.

The CDR3 DNA reads as TGTGCCAGTAGGGACAGCCCCCCGACCCCCTATGGCTACACCTTC. Translating gives CASRDSPPTPYGYTF. This chain joins TRBV19 and TRBJ1-2; maybe TRBD1 (6 bases). V was shortened by 6 bases and J by 4 bases, with 18 bases between the two germline ends. CDR1 is LNHDA, CDR2 SQIVND, per germline (reference sequence). The CDR3 is 15 amino acids.

This clone was seen more than once but under ten times. This chain joins TRBV28 and TRBJ1-5; the D gene is possibly TRBD1 (6 bases). V lost 6 bases and J lost 6, with 24 bases in between. The CDR3 is 17 residues long. Germline CDR1 reads MDHEN; CDR2 reads SYDVKM. CDR3 in DNA: TGTGCCAGCAGGGGGATAACCGGCCCCTGGGGGCCTCAGCCCCAGCATTTT. This translates into CASRGITGPWGPQPQHF.

The rearrangement uses TRBV7-2 and TRBJ2-7; TRBD2 aligns across 7 bases. CDR3 length: 13 amino acids. Per the germline V gene, CDR1 is SGHTA and CDR2 is FQGNSA. Trimming took 7 bases from V and 5 from J; bases not matched to a gene: 8. As DNA, the CDR3 is TGTGCCAGCAAGGTAGCGGGTGTCCACGAGCAGTACTTC. This codes for CASKVAGVHEQYF.

V gene TRBV14 combines with J gene TRBJ1-2; TRBD1 matches at 7 bases. CDR3 size: 15 residues. J gave up 4 bases and V 4 bases, and 9 bases lay outside the gene matches. The germline gives CDR1 SGHDN, CDR2 FVKESK. The CDR3 DNA follows: TGTGCCAGCAGCCCTGGGACAGCACGGGGCTATGGCTACACCTTC. Translating gives CASSPGTARGYGYTF.

The J gene is TRBJ1-2, the V gene TRBV5-8; 7 positions match TRBD1. The CDR3 sequence is 15 residues long. With 3 bases clipped from V and 4 bases from J, the junction kept 9 bases outside the gene matches. Germline V gives CDR1 SGHTS, CDR2 YDEGEE. The CDR3 DNA follows: TGTGCCAGCAGCTCGGGACAGCGCCATCTCTATGGCTACACCTTC. It specifies CASSSGQRHLYGYTF. Full variable domain (rest looked up from reference TRBV5-8 and TRBJ1-2): EAGVTQSPTHLIKTRGQQATLRCSPISGHTSVYWYQQALGLGLQFLLWYDEGEERNRGNFPPRFSGRQFPNYSSELNVNALELEDSALYLCASSSGQRHLYGYTFGSGTRLTVV.

V is TRBV7-2 and J is TRBJ2-3, with a possible D match to TRBD2 (6 bases). The germline V gene has CDR1 SGHTA and CDR2 FQGNSA. This CDR3 contains 15 residues. The V and J ends lost 5 bases and 0 bases respectively, with 12 bases between them. The CDR3, as DNA: TGTGCCAGCAGCCTGGCCGCGGGGAGCACAGATACGCAGTATTTT. Residues: CASSLAAGSTDTQYF.

This rearrangement joins TRBV19 to TRBJ2-7, with TRBD1 matching 7 bases. V shed 6 bases and J 3 bases; nucleotides not matched to a gene: 8. The CDR3 is 14 amino acids. The germline CDR1 and CDR2 sequences are LNHDA and SQIVND (reference sequence). In DNA, the CDR3 is TGTGCCAGTAGCGTAGGCAGGGGGAACTACGAGCAGTACTTC. Residues: CASSVGRGNYEQYF.

This chain joins TRBV6-5 and TRBJ1-2; unclear D gene. The CDR3 length is 16 residues. Per germline, CDR1 MNHEY and CDR2 SVGAGI. V was trimmed by 1 base and J by 0 bases, leaving 12 bases between them. The CDR3 spells CASSYYAPNTNYGYTF. Written as DNA, the CDR3 is TGTGCCAGCAGTTACTACGCGCCCAATACTAACTATGGCTACACCTTC.

The rearrangement uses TRBV5-1 and TRBJ1-4; 11 positions agree with TRBD1. The CDR3 is 16 residues long. Germline CDR1 and CDR2: SGHRS and YFSETQ. V was pared by 3 bases and J by 0 bases, with 1 base of the junction left unmatched. The CDR3 here is CASSWGQGATNEKLFF. The CDR3 DNA reads as TGCGCCAGCAGCTGGGGACAGGGGGCAACTAATGAAAAACTGTTTTTT.

The chain has TRBV7-2 and TRBJ1-1; D is perhaps TRBD1 (5 bases). Germline values: CDR1 SGHTA, CDR2 FQGNSA. V dropped 7 bases and J dropped 7 bases, with 16 bases sitting between them. This CDR3 spans 13 amino acids. The CDR3 sequence is CASIYSPGVEAFF. CDR3 nucleotides: TGTGCCAGCATCTATAGCCCGGGGGTTGAAGCTTTCTTT.

This chain connects TRBV3-1 (or the pseudogene TRBV3-2) to TRBJ1-2; D is ambiguous. Germline loops: CDR1 LGHDT, CDR2 YNNKEL (reference sequence). V lost 0 bases to trimming and J lost 5 bases, with 7 bases between them. The CDR3 covers 13 residues. CDR3 nucleotide sequence: TGTGCCAGCAGCCAAGATGGGCAGTATGGCTACACCTTC. It specifies CASSQDGQYGYTF.

As for this clone: It may be a read error: a sequence one base away is much more abundant. Other DNA sequences in the sample encode the same CDR3. CDR3 region: CASTLDRASYNEQFF. The CDR3 DNA sequence: TGTGCCAGTACCCTCGACAGGGCTTCCTACAATGAGCAGTTCTTC. This chain links TRBV19 with TRBJ2-1; 7 nucleotides match TRBD1. CDR3 length equals 15 residues. CDR1 is LNHDA and CDR2 is SQIVND in the germline V gene (reference sequence). With V trimmed by 7 bases and J by 1 base, 7 bases remained unmatched.

This rearrangement joins TRBV7-3 to TRBJ2-1; TRBD2 aligns across 10 bases. In germline, CDR1 is SGHTA, CDR2 FQGTGA. This CDR3 has 15 amino acids. J lost 6 bases, V lost 1 base, and 3 bases had no gene match. DNA for the CDR3: TGTGCCAGCAGCTTAAGCCTAGCGGGAGTCAATGAGCAGTTCTTC. Translated, it gives CASSLSLAGVNEQFF. Drawing the rest from reference TRBV7-3 and TRBJ2-1, the complete variable domain is GAGVSQTPSNKVTEKGKYVELRCDPISGHTALYWYRQSLGQGPEFLIYFQGTGAADDSGLPNDRFFAVRPEGSVSTLKIQRTERGDSAVYLCASSLSLAGVNEQFFGPGTRLTVL.

The chain employs TRBV29-1 and TRBJ2-1; 7 bases map to TRBD2. J lost 3 bases, V lost 4 bases, and 3 bases had no gene match. Germline loops: CDR1 SQVTM, CDR2 ANQGSEA. The CDR3 sequence is 13 residues long. DNA for the CDR3: TGCAGCGTTGGGCTAGCGGTCTACAATGAGCAGTTCTTC. Its translation is CSVGLAVYNEQFF.

The J gene is TRBJ2-1, the V gene TRBV5-5; tentatively, D is TRBD2 (5 bases). Germline V gene lookup returns CDR1 SGHKS and CDR2 YYEKEE (reference sequence). The CDR3 is made up of 13 amino acids. Trimming took off 6 bases at V and 2 bases at J, with 9 bases between the two ends. The chain's CDR3 is CASTQAAYNEQFF. CDR3 DNA sequence: TGTGCCAGCACCCAAGCGGCCTACAATGAGCAGTTCTTC.

This chain links TRBV24-1 with TRBJ2-5; 7 bases align to TRBD2. The CDR3 spans 15 residues. Germline CDR1 reads KGHDR; CDR2 reads SFDVKD. The trim removed 5 bases at V and 5 bases at J, leaving 10 bases unmatched. CDR3 nucleotide sequence: TGTGCCACCAGTGCCACCGGGGGGAGGGTGGAGACCCAGTACTTC. Its protein product is CATSATGGRVETQYF.

The chain couples TRBV9 to TRBJ1-1; tentative D call: TRBD1 (5 bases). CDR3 length equals 15 residues. Trimming removed 3 bases from V and 2 bases from J, with 14 bases in between. The V gene's germline CDR1 is SGDLS and CDR2 YYNGEE. The CDR3 is CASSGQGHVNTEAFF. The DNA for the CDR3 is TGTGCCAGCAGCGGCCAGGGTCATGTTAACACTGAAGCTTTCTTT. The full variable domain, its missing parts supplied by reference TRBV9 and TRBJ1-1, is DSGVTQTPKHLITATGQRVTLRCSPRSGDLSVYWYQQSLDQGLQFLIQYYNGEERAKGNILERFSAQQFPDLHSELNLSSLELGDSALYFCASSGQGHVNTEAFFGQGTRLTVV.

The chain couples TRBV12-3 or TRBV12-4 to TRBJ1-2, with 8 positions matching TRBD1. The V gene end was trimmed by 6 bases and the J gene end by 4 bases; junction bases not matched to a gene: 4. This CDR3 contains 13 residues. The CDR3 is CASSHDRGYGYTF. CDR3 in DNA: TGTGCCAGCAGCCACGACAGGGGCTATGGCTACACCTTC.

In nucleotides, the CDR3 is TGTGCTAGTGGTTTGGTCGGAGGGACTGGGGCCAACGTCCTGACTTTC. Translating gives CASGLVGGTGANVLTF. The chain couples TRBV12-5 to TRBJ2-6; tentative D call: TRBD2 (6 bases). The CDR3 has 16 amino acids. Per the germline V gene, CDR1 is LGHNT and CDR2 is FRNRAP. V was clipped by 0 bases and J by 2 bases, with 8 bases between them.

The genes are TRBV9 and TRBJ2-7, with 13 bases fitting TRBD2. There are 15 residues in the CDR3. Germline V gene sequence: CDR1 SGDLS, CDR2 YYNGEE. V dropped 0 bases and J dropped 4; count of bases not matched to a gene: 1. The CDR3 loop is CASSVATSGRYEQYF. The CDR3 bases are TGTGCCAGCAGCGTAGCGACTAGCGGGAGGTACGAGCAGTACTTC. The entire variable domain, with the rest obtained from reference TRBV9 and TRBJ2-7, is as follows: DSGVTQTPKHLITATGQRVTLRCSPRSGDLSVYWYQQSLDQGLQFLIQYYNGEERAKGNILERFSAQQFPDLHSELNLSSLELGDSALYFCASSVATSGRYEQYFGPGTRLTVT.

This clone has only one observation. V usage is TRBV5-5 and J usage is TRBJ1-3, with TRBD1 matching over 9 bases. The CDR3 totals 16 residues. The germline V gene has CDR1 SGHKS and CDR2 YYEKEE (reference sequence). Trimming took 4 bases from V and 0 from J; bases not matched to a gene: 5. In DNA form, the CDR3 reads TGTGCCAGCAGCGCGCCGGGACAGGGCTCTGGAAACACCATATATTTT. Translated, it gives CASSAPGQGSGNTIYF.

In DNA form, the CDR3 reads TGTGCCAGCAACGTCCGGGGAGCCTACGAGCAGTACTTC. This encodes CASNVRGAYEQYF. The chain uses TRBV2 and TRBJ2-7; D might be TRBD2 (5 bases). The CDR3 runs to 13 residues. Trimming pared 7 bases from V and 2 bases from J, leaving 12 bases between. Germline-derived CDR1 and CDR2 are SNHLY and FYNNEI.

This chain joins TRBV12-3 or TRBV12-4 and TRBJ2-3, with D tentatively TRBD1 (5 bases). V was cut by 3 bases and J by 8 bases, with 12 bases left in between. The CDR3 contains 13 residues. The CDR3 DNA reads as TGTGCCAGCAGTTTCTCAGGGTCCGGTACGCAGTATTTT. Protein sequence: CASSFSGSGTQYF.

This clone was seen a single time. This chain links TRBV7-2 with TRBJ1-1, with 7 bases aligning to TRBD1. J was trimmed by 6 bases and V by 1 base; bases with no gene match: 14. Germline CDR1 reads SGHTA; CDR2 reads FQGNSA. The CDR3 has 17 amino acids. The DNA for the CDR3 is TGTGCCAGCAGCTTAGGGCTTACGCAGGGGGAAAAGGCTGAAGCTTTCTTT. This encodes CASSLGLTQGEKAEAFF.

The chain uses TRBV5-1 and TRBJ1-1; 7 nucleotides match TRBD1. CDR3 length: 15 residues. The V and J ends lost 4 bases and 4 bases, in that order; junction bases with no gene match: 10. Germline V gene sequence: CDR1 SGHRS, CDR2 YFSETQ. This CDR3 is CASSPVQGRGTEAFF. The CDR3 bases are TGCGCCAGCAGCCCGGTACAGGGGCGGGGCACTGAAGCTTTCTTT.